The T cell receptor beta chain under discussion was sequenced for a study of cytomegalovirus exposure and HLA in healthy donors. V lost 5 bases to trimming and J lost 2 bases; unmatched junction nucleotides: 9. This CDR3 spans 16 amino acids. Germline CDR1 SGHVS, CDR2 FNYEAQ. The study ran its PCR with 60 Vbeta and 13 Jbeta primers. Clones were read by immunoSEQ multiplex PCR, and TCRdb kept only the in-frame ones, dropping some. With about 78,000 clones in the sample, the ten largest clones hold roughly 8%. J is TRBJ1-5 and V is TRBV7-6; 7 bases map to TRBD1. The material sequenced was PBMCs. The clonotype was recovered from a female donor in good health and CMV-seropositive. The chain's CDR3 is CASSPDGGQGNQPQHF. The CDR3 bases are TGTGCCAGCAGCCCGGACGGTGGACAGGGCAATCAGCCCCAGCATTTT. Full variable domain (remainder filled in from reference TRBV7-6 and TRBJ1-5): GAGVSQSPRYKVTKRGQDVALRCDPISGHVSLYWYRQALGQGPEFLTYFNYEAQQDKSGLPNDRFSAERPEGSISTLTIQRTEQRDSAMYRCASSPDGGQGNQPQHFGDGTRLSIL.